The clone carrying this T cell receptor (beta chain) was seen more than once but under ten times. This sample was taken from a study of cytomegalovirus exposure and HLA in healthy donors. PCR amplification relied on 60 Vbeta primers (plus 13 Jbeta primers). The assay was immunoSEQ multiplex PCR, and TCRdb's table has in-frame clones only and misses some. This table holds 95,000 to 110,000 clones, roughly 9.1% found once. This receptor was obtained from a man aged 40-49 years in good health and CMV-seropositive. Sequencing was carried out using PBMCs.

CDR3 sequence reads: CASSEYEGPEQYF. DNA of the CDR3: TGTGCCAGCAGTGAATATGAGGGCCCCGAGCAGTACTTC. The gene calls are TRBV25-1 and TRBJ2-7, with a possible D match to TRBD2 (5 bases). V lost 0 bases to trimming and J lost 6 bases, with 9 bases between them. CDR3 size: 13 residues. Germline CDR1 MGHDK, CDR2 SYGVNS.